This entry features one T cell receptor beta chain sequence. Its antigen is as yet unknown. The CDR3 covers 15 residues. V shed 6 bases and J shed 7 bases, with 16 bases lying between them. The germline V gene encodes CDR1 MNHNY and CDR2 SVGAGI (reference sequence). Antigen-specific CD4+ T cell clonotypes were called by their expansion after viral peptide-pool culture in ViraFEST. Culture lasted roughly 9 days before CD4+ T cell isolation. Participants were given two doses of BNT162b2 or mRNA-1273 vaccine. Days 3 and 7 saw half the medium replaced with IL-2 medium. The data stem from a study of vaccination effects on CD4 cells after COVID-19. General study findings and limits: Vaccine-induced clones in healthy vaccinees cross-reacted with common cold coronaviruses in only 1 of 255 cases.

Profiling relied on immunoSEQ multiplex PCR, and the TCRdb table lists in-frame clones only, not all of them. The data show tens of thousands of clones, roughly 80% seen once. Sequencing used CD4+ T cells from PBMCs cultured with SARS-CoV-2 spike peptides, obtained after COVID-19 vaccination. The chain uses TRBV6-6 and TRBJ1-6, with D unresolved. The sequence was collected from a human donor who received a COVID-19 vaccine. Some clones in this sample may be carry-over from other donors' samples. The CDR3 DNA reads as TGTGCCAGCAGCTTAAAGGGAGTCTGGAATTCACCCCTCCACTTT. Translated: CASSLKGVWNSPLHF.